This T cell receptor (beta chain) was captured by sequencing in a study of blood T cell repertoires in COVID-19. Study-wide background: Material from acute and convalescent COVID-19 was sourced from the United States, Italy and Spain. The analysed material was cDNA or gDNA that came from T cells, B-cell-depleted T cells, or PBMCs.

In the study's own analysis: Amplification with reference gene primers provided the estimates of nucleated cell counts. Libraries were prepared by immunoSEQ multiplex PCR; TCRdb keeps only in-frame clonotypes and omits some of them. V, J and clone size reflect that table, while D and trimming were determined from the DNA. The table lists about 50,000 clones, under 90% of them singletons, with about 14% in the top ten. Germline values: CDR1 SGDLS, CDR2 YYNGEE. V trimming: 1 base; J trimming: 4 bases; junction bases outside the gene matches: 7. The CDR3 has 15 amino acids. The chain combines TRBV9 with TRBJ1-1; TRBD1 matches at 7 bases. This TCR derives from a man in his 70s with acute or convalescent COVID-19. Sequencing was performed on peripheral blood. The CDR3 bases are TGTGCCAGCAGCGTACCTCCGACAGGGAGCACTGAAGCTTTCTTT. Its translation: CASSVPPTGSTEAFF.